This T cell receptor (beta chain) came from a study of shared clonotypes between healthy human individuals. Study background: The plates for each donor numbered three CD4 naive, three CD4 memory, two CD8 naive and one CD8 memory. Findings of the study overall: The authors sampled blood alone, and tissue repertoires likely differ.

On this clone: Its antigen is not identified.

Data came from immunoSEQ multiplex PCR; TCRdb stores just in-frame clones and leaves some out. The sample holds a few million clones; approximately 93% are singletons and the top ten take 0.39%. Donors included only healthy HIV-negative adults lacking recent acute infections or vaccinations. Unmatched junction bases numbered 10, after V lost 1 base and J lost 4 bases. The length of the CDR3 is 17 residues. Germline loops: CDR1 SEHNR, CDR2 FQNEAQ (reference sequence). Sequenced input: naive CD4+ T cells from PBMCs. Documented subset: CD45RA+ positively selected. The source is a man between 18 and 35 years old in good health. Some clones in this sample may be carry-over from other donors' samples. The chain couples TRBV7-9 to TRBJ1-5; 7 nucleotides agree with TRBD1. The CDR3 sequence is CASSLGGPGQQNQPQHF. CDR3 sequence (DNA): TGTGCCAGCAGCTTAGGGGGGCCGGGACAGCAGAATCAGCCCCAGCATTTT.